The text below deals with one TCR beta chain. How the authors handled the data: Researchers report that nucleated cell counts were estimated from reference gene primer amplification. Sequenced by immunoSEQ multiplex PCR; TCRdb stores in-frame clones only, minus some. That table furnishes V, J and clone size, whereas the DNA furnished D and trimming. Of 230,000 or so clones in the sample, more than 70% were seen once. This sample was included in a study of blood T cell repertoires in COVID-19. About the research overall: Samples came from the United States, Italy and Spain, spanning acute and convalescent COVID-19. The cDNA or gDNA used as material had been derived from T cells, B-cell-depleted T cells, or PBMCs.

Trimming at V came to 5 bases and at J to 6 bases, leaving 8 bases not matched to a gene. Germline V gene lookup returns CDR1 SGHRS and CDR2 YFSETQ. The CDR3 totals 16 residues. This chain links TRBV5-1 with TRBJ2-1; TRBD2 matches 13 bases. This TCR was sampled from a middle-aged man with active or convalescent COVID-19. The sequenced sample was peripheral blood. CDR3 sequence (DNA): TGCGCCAGCAGGTCCTCCGGGACTAGCGGGATCAATGAGCAGTTCTTC. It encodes CASRSSGTSGINEQFF.